A selection of T cell receptor beta chains follows, all from one sample in a study of type 1 regulatory T cells. One entry per CDR3 protein, called by TCRdb with MiXCR from the reads. The data contain tens of thousands of distinct CDR3 sequences, just under 75% of them singletons. These TCRs are of unknown antigen specificity. The sample comprised cultured T cells, either the whole culture or a sorted T cell fraction (not recorded which). Source of these receptors: a human donor in good health. Both conserved end residues are part of each CDR3. Fields, in order: V gene, clone size, J gene, D gene, CDR3 DNA, CDR3 protein. The D gene is left open where the match is weak. Clone size is not always given. Where it is, it says once, few, many or a class for expanded clones.

>TRBV7-6|few|TRBJ2-3|-
TGTGCCAGCAGCTTTGGTAACACAGATACGCAGTATTTT
CASSFGNTDTQYF
>TRBV4-1|-|TRBJ2-7|-
TGCGCCAGCAGCCAAGACCAGGGTCAGGGGGAGCAGTACTTC
CASSQDQGQGEQYF
>TRBV12-3/TRBV12-4|few|TRBJ2-3|-
TGTGCCAGCAGTTTGGTGCGGTCCCTCACAGATACGCAGTATTTT
CASSLVRSLTDTQYF
>TRBV9|-|TRBJ1-6|-
TGTGCCAGCAGCGCAGGGGACCCTAATTCACCCCTCCACTTT
CASSAGDPNSPLHF
>TRBV7-2|-|TRBJ1-2|-
TGTGCCAGCAGCTCGGGCCCGGGTAGGACCTTC
CASSSGPGRTF
>TRBV12-3/TRBV12-4|-|TRBJ2-5|TRBD2
TGTGCCAGCAGTTTGCGGGAGGGGGTAGGGACCCAGTACTTC
CASSLREGVGTQYF
>TRBV6-2/TRBV6-3|-|TRBJ2-1|-
TGTGCCAGCAGTTACACCCGGCGGGGTCTCAGCTCCTACAGTGAGCAGTTCTTC
CASSYTRRGLSSYSEQFF
>TRBV12-3/TRBV12-4|-|TRBJ2-1|-
TGTGCCAGCAGCCCGGACTATGGTGAGCAGTTCTTC
CASSPDYGEQFF
>TRBV10-3|-|TRBJ2-2|-
TGTGCCATCAGCTATGGTCCTACAGGGAGGGAGCTGTTTTTT
CAISYGPTGRELFF
>TRBV3-1|-|TRBJ2-5|TRBD2
TGTGCCAGCAGCCAGGTAGGACTAGCGGGACAAGAGACCCAGTACTTC
CASSQVGLAGQETQYF
>TRBV5-1|-|TRBJ1-2|TRBD1
TGCGCCAGCAGCTTGGCGACAGGGGCGGATGGCTACACCTTC
CASSLATGADGYTF
>TRBV7-3|-|TRBJ2-2|TRBD2
TGTGCCAGCAGATATACGGGGGGGAACACCGGGGAGCTGTTTTTT
CASRYTGGNTGELFF
>TRBV12-3/TRBV12-4|-|TRBJ2-7|-
TGTGCCAGCAGTTTAGGAGGGGGACACACCTACGAGCAGTACTTC
CASSLGGGHTYEQYF
>TRBV20-1|-|TRBJ2-3|-
TGCAGTGCTAGAGGGGCCAGGGGAAACACAGATACGCAGTATTTT
CSARGARGNTDTQYF
>TRBV23-1|once|TRBJ2-7|-
TGCGCCAGCAGTCCCCTATGCCAGGAAAAATACGAGCAGTACTTC
CASSPLCQEKYEQYF
>TRBV5-1|-|TRBJ2-3|-
TGCGCCAGCAGCTCGGGGAAAGACTTCACAGATACGCAGTATTTT
CASSSGKDFTDTQYF
>TRBV11-3|-|TRBJ1-2|-
TGTGCCAACTCCCCCGGGGACTATGGCTACACCTTC
CANSPGDYGYTF